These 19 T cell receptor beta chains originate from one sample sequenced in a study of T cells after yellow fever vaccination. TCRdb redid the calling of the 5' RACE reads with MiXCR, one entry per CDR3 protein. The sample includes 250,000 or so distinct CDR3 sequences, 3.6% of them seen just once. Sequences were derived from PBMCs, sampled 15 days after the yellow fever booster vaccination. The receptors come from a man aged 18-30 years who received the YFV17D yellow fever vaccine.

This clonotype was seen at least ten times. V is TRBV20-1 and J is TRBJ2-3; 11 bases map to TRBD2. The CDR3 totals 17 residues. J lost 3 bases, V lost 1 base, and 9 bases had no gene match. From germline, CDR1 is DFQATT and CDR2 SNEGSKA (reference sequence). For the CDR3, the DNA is TGCAGTGCTAGAGGGATTAGCGGGGGGGTGAGTACAGATACGCAGTATTTT. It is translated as CSARGISGGVSTDTQYF.

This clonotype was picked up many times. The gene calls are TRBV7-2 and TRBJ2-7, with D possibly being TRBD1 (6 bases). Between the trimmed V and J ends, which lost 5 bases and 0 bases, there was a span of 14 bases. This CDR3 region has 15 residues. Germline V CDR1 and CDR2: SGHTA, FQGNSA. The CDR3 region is CASSPGQRTSYEQYF. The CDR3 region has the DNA TGTGCCAGCAGCCCAGGACAGCGAACCTCCTACGAGCAGTACTTC. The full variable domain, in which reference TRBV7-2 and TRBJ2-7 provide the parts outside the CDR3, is GAGVSQSPSNKVTEKGKDVELRCDPISGHTALYWYRQSLGQGLEFLIYFQGNSAPDKSGLPSDRFSAERTGGSVSTLTIQRTQQEDSAVYLCASSPGQRTSYEQYFGPGTRLTVT.

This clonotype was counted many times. CDR3 loop: CASSFNPRETQYF. CDR3 nucleotides: TGTGCCAGCAGCTTTAACCCCCGAGAGACCCAGTACTTC. The chain combines TRBV5-5 with TRBJ2-5; no clear D. Trimming stripped 2 bases from V and 4 bases from J, with 9 bases between. The length of the CDR3 is 13 residues. In germline, CDR1 is SGHKS, CDR2 YYEKEE (reference sequence).

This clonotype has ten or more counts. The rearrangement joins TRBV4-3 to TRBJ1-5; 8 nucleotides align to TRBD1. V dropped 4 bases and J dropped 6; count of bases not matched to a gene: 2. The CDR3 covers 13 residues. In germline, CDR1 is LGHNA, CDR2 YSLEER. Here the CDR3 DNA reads TGCGCCAGCAGCCCACAGGGGGGTCAGCCCCAGCATTTT. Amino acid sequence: CASSPQGGQPQHF.

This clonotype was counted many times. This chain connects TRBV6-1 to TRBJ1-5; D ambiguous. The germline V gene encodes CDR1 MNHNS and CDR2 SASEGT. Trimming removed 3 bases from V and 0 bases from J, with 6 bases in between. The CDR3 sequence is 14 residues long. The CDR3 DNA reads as TGTGCCAGCAGTGACAGGCATAGCAATCAGCCCCAGCATTTT. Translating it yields CASSDRHSNQPQHF.

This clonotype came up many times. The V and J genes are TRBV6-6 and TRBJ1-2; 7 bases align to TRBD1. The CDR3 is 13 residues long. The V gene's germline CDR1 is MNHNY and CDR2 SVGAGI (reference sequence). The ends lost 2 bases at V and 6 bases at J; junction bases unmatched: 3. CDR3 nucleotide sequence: TGTGCCAGCAGTTACCACACAGGGGATGGCTACACCTTC. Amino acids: CASSYHTGDGYTF.

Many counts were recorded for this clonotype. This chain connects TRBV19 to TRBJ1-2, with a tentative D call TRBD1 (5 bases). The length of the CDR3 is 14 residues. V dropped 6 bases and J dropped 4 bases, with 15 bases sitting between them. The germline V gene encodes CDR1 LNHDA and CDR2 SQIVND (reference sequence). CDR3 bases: TGTGCCAGTAGAGGGGCAGGAGTTATCTATGGCTACACCTTC. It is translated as CASRGAGVIYGYTF.

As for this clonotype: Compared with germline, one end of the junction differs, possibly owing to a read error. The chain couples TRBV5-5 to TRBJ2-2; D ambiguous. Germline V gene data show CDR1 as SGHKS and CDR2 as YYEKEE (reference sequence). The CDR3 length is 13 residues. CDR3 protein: CASSLSSETPLGF. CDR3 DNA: TGTGCCAGCAGCTTGTCTTCCGAGACGCCGCTGGGGTTT.

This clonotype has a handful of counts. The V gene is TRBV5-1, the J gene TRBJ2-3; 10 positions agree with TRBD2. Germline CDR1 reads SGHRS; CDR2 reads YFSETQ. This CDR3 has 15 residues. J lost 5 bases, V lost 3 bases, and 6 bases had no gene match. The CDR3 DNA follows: TGCGCCAGCAGCTCCGGACTAGCGGTTGTAGATACGCAGTATTTT. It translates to CASSSGLAVVDTQYF.

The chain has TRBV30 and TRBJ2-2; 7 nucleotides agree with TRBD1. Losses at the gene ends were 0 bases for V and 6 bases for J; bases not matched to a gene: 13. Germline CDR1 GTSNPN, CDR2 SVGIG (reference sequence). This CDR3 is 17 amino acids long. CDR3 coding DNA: TGTGCCTGGAGTGTACCCAATCGACAGGGTTATGCCGGGGAGCTGTTTTTT. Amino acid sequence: CAWSVPNRQGYAGELFF.

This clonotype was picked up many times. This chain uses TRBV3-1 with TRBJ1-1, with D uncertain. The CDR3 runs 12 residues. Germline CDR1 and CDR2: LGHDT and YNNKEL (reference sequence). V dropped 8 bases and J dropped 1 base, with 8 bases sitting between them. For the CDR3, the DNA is TGTGCCAGCGGTCCGAGGAACACTGAAGCTTTCTTT. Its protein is CASGPRNTEAFF.

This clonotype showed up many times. In nucleotides, the CDR3 is TGTGCCAGCAGCTTAGTGGCGGGGGGCGGACCGCCCCAGCATTTT. Amino acids: CASSLVAGGGPPQHF. The V gene is TRBV7-2, the J gene TRBJ1-5; D is possibly TRBD1 (6 bases). Germline V gives CDR1 SGHTA, CDR2 FQGNSA. V dropped 1 base and J dropped 9 bases, with 16 bases sitting between them. CDR3 length equals 15 residues.

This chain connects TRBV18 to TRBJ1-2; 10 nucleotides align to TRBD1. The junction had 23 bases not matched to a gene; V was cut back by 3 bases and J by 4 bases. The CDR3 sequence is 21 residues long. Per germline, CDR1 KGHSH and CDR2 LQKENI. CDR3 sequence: CASSPTTSLGQGLVAVYGYTF. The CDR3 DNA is TGTGCCAGCTCACCCACGACGTCTTTGGGACAGGGGTTAGTGGCTGTCTATGGCTACACCTTC.

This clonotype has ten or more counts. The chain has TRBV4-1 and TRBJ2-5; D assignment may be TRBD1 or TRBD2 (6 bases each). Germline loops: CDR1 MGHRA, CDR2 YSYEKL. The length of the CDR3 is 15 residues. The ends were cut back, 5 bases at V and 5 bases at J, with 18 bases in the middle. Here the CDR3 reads CASSGRGLGGETQYF. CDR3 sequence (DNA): TGCGCCAGCAGCGGACGGGGGCTAGGAGGTGAGACCCAGTACTTC.

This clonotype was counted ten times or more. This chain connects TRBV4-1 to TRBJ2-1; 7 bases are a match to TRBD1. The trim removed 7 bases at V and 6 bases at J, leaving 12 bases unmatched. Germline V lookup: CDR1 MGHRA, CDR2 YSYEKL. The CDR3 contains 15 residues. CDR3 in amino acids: CASTYRQGNTNEQFF. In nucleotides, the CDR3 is TGCGCCAGCACGTATCGACAGGGAAATACCAATGAGCAGTTCTTC.

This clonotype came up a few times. The CDR3 bases are TGTGCCAGCAGTGCGGTCGGGGCCGGCTACACCTTC. Translation gives CASSAVGAGYTF. The gene calls are TRBV2 and TRBJ1-2; weak D call: TRBD1 (5 bases). Germline V gives CDR1 SNHLY, CDR2 FYNNEI. CDR3 size: 12 residues. Trimming took off 4 bases at V and 8 bases at J, with 11 bases between the two ends.

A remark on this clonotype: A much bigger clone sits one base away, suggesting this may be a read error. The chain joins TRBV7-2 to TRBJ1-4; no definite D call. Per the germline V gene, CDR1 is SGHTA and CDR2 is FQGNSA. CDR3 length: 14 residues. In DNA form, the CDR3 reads TGTGCCAGCAGCTTAAGGTTCGCGGGTGAACAACTGTTTTTT. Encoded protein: CASSLRFAGEQLFF.

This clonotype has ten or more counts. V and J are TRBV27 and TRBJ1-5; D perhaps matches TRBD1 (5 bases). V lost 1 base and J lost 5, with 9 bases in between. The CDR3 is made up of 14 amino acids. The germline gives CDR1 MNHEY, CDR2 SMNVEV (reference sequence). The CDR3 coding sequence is TGTGCCAGCAGTTTATTGAGAGGGGATCAGCCCCAGCATTTT. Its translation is CASSLLRGDQPQHF.

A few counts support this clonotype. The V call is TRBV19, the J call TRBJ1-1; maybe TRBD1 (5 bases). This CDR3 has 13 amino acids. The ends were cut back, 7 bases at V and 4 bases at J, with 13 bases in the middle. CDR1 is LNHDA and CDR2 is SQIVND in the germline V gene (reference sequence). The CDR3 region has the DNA TGTGCCAGTAACCCTACAGGCGGCACTGAAGCTTTCTTT. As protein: CASNPTGGTEAFF.